This T cell receptor beta chain was profiled in a study of blood T cell repertoires in COVID-19. About the study: The United States, Italy and Spain were the sources of the acute and convalescent COVID-19 samples. T cells, B-cell-depleted T cells, or PBMCs provided the cDNA or gDNA that served as material.

The CDR3 runs to 15 residues. V was clipped by 5 bases and J by 0 bases; unmatched bases: 1. Germline CDR1 and CDR2: MDHEN and SYDVKM. This table comes from immunoSEQ multiplex PCR, and its TCRdb copy is limited to in-frame clones, with some not included. This repertoire shows tens of thousands of clones, approximately 84% found once; its top ten account for 25% to 30%. The sequencing input was peripheral blood. The V gene is TRBV28, the J gene TRBJ2-6; 7 nucleotides agree with TRBD1. This sequence was found in a human donor in a cohort sampled during active COVID-19. Here the CDR3 reads CASSRDSSGANVLTF. CDR3 sequence (DNA): TGTGCCAGCAGTCGGGACAGCTCTGGGGCCAACGTCCTGACTTTC.